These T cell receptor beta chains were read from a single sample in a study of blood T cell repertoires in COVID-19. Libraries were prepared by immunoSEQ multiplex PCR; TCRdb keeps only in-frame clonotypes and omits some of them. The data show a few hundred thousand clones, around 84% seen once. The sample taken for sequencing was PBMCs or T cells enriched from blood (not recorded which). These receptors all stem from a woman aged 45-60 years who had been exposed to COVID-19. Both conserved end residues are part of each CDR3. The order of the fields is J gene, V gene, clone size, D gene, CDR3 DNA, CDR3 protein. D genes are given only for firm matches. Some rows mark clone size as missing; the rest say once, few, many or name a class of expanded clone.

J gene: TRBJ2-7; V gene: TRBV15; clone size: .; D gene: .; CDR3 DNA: TGTGCCACCAGCAGGGACTTCTGGGACATATCCTACGAGCAGTACTTC; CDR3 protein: CATSRDFWDISYEQYF
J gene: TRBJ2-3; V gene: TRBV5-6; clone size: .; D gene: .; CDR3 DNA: TGTGCCAGCAGCCACGTCCGAAGCGGAAGGCCTAGCACAGATACGCAGTATTTT; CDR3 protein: CASSHVRSGRPSTDTQYF
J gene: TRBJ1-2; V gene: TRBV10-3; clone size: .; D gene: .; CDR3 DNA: TGTGCCATCAGTGAGTCTTTTCAGGGTGCTACTATGGGCTACACCTTC; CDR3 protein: CAISESFQGATMGYTF
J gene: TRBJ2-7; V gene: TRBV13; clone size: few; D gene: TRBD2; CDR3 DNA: TGTGCCAGCAGCTTAGGTAGCGGGGGGAGCTACGAGCAGTACTTC; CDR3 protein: CASSLGSGGSYEQYF
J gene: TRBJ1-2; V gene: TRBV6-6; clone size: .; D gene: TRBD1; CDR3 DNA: TGTGCCAGCAGTCCCCAGGGGGACCTCTATGGCTACACCTTC; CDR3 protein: CASSPQGDLYGYTF
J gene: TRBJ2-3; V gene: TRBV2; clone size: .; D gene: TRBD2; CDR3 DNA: TGTGCCAGCAGTGCCGGGGGGGGGCGCACAGATACGCAGTATTTT; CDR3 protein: CASSAGGGRTDTQYF
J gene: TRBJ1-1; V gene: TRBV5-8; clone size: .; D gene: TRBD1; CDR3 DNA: TGTGCCAGCAGCTTGGCCTTGACAGGGGGCACTGAAGCTTTCTTT; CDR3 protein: CASSLALTGGTEAFF
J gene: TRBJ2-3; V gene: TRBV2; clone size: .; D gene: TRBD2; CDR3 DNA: TGTGCCAGCAGTGACAGCGGGGGGGGAGATACGCAGTATTTT; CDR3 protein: CASSDSGGGDTQYF
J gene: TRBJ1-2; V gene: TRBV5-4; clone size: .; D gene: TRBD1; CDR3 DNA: TGTGCCAGCGGTGACAGGGCTTCGGTTCCTGGCTACACCTTC; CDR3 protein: CASGDRASVPGYTF
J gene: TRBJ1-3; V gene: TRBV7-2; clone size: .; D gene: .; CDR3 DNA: TGTGCCAGCAGCTTAGTTGGGCCTGGAAACACCATATATTTT; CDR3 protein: CASSLVGPGNTIYF
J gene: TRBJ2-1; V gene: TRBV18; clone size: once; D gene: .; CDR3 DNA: TGTGCCAGCTCACCCTCAGGGCTTGAGCAGTTCTTC; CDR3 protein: CASSPSGLEQFF
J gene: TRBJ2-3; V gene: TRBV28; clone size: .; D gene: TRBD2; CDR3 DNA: TGTGCCAGTCCTCCGGGGGGGGTCACAGATACGCAGTATTTT; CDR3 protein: CASPPGGVTDTQYF
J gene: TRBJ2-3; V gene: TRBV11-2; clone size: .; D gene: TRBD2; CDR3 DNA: TGTGCCAGCAGCTTAGATAGCGGGGGGGCGTATTTT; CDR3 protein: CASSLDSGGAYF
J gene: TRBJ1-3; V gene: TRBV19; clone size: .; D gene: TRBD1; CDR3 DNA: TGTGCCAGTAGTAGCTGGGCAGGGGGAAGATCTGGAAACACCATATATTTT; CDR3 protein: CASSSWAGGRSGNTIYF
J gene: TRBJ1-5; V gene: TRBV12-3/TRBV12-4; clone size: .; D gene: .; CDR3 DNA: TGTGCCAGCAGGACAGAGAATCAGCCCCAGCATTTT; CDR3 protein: CASRTENQPQHF
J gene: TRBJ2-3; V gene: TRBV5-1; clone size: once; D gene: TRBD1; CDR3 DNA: TGCGCCAGCAGCTTGGCGGACAGGTCAATTAGCACAGATACGCAGTATTTT; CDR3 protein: CASSLADRSISTDTQYF
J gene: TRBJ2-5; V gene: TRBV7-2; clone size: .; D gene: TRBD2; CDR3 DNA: TGTGCCAGCAGCTTCGGGACTAGGGGAGAGACCCAGTACTTC; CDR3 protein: CASSFGTRGETQYF
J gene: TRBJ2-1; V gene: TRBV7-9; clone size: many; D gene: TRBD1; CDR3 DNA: TGTGCCAGCAGCTTAGGAGTGGGGACAGGGGTTTCCAATGAGCAGTTCTTC; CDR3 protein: CASSLGVGTGVSNEQFF
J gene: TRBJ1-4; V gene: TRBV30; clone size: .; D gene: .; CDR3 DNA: TGTGCGCTAAAACGGCGGGGGACGTTAAATGAAAAACTGTTTTTT; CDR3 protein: CALKRRGTLNEKLFF
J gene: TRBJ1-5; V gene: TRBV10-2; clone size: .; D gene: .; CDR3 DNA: TGCGCCAGCAGACAGGGTGATCAGCCCCAGCATTTT; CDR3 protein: CASRQGDQPQHF
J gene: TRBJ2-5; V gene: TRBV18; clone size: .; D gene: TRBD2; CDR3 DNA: TGTGCCAGCTCACCCCCGGGACTAGCGGTGAGGGCCCAGTACTTC; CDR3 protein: CASSPPGLAVRAQYF
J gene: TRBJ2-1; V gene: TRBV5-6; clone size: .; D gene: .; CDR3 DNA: TGTGCCAGCAGCTTGAGGGGGGGTGATGAGCAGTTCTTC; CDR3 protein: CASSLRGGDEQFF
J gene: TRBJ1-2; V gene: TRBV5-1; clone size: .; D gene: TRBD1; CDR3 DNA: TGCGCCAGCAGCCTAGGACAGGGGGCCGACTATGGCTACACCTTC; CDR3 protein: CASSLGQGADYGYTF
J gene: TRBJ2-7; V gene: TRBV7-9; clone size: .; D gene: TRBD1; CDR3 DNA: TGTGCCAGCAGTTGGGACAGGGGCTCCTACGAGCAGTACTTC; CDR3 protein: CASSWDRGSYEQYF
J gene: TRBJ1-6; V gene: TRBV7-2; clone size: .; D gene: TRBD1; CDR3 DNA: TGTGCCAGCAGCCCTCGAGCCTCATACAGGGGCCATAATTCACCCCTCCACTTT; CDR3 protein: CASSPRASYRGHNSPLHF
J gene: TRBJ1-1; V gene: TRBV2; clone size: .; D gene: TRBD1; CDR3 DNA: TGTGCCAGCGTCTGGGACAGGCGATCGAACACTGAAGCTTTCTTT; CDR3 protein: CASVWDRRSNTEAFF
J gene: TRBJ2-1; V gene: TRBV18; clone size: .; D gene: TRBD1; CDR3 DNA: TGTGCCAGCTCACCAACTCGGCTGGACAGGGGGGTTGAGCAGTTCTTC; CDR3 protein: CASSPTRLDRGVEQFF
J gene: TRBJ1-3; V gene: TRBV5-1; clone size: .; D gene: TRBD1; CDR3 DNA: TGCGCCAGCAGCTTAACCGGGACAGGGAATTTTGATGGTGGAAACACCATATATTTT; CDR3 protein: CASSLTGTGNFDGGNTIYF
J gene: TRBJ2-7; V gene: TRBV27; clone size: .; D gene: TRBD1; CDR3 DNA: TGTGCCAGCAGCCGACGACAGGGAATATCCTACGAGCAGTACTTC; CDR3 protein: CASSRRQGISYEQYF
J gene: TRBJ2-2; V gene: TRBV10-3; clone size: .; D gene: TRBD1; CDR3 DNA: TGTGCCATCAACTTCGGGGACAGGGGGATCGGGGAGCTGTTTTTT; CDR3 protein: CAINFGDRGIGELFF
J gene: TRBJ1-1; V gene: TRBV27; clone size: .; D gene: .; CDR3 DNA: TGTGCCAGCAGCCACAGGGCCGAGAACACTGAAGCTTTCTTT; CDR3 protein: CASSHRAENTEAFF
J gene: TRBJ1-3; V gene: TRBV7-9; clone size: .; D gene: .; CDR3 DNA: TGTGCCAGCAGCTTAGGAGGGGGAGCCGGAAACACCATATATTTT; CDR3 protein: CASSLGGGAGNTIYF
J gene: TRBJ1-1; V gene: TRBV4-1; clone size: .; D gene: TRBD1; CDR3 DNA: TGCGCCAGCAGCCAAGGGGACAGGAACACTGAAGCTTTCTTT; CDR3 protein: CASSQGDRNTEAFF
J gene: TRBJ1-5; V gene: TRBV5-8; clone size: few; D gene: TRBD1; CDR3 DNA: TGTGCCAGCAGTTGGGACAGGGGGAAGGGTCAGCCCCAGCATTTT; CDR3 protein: CASSWDRGKGQPQHF
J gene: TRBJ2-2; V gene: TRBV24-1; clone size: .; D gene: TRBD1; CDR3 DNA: TGTGCCACCAGTGATTCCGGGACAGGGGAGGAGCTGTTTTTT; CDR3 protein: CATSDSGTGEELFF
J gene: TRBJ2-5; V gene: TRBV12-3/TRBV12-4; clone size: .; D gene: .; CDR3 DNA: TGTGCCAGCAGTTCGAAACTAGGGGAGACCCAGTACTTC; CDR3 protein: CASSSKLGETQYF
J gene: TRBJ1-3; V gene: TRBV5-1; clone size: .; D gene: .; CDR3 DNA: TGCGCCAGCAGTCTTAGAGGCTCTGGAAACACCATATATTTT; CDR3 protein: CASSLRGSGNTIYF
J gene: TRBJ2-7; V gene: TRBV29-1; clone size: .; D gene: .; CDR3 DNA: TGCAGCGTTGATGAGGGAGTCGAGCAGTACTTC; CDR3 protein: CSVDEGVEQYF
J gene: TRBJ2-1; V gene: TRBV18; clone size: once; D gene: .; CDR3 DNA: TGTGCCAGCTCATGGAGCGTTTACAATGAGCAGTTCTTC; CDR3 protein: CASSWSVYNEQFF
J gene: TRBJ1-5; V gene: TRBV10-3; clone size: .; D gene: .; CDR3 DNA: TGTGCCATCAGCGCGGAGGCGCGGCAGCCCCAGCATTTT; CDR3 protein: CAISAEARQPQHF
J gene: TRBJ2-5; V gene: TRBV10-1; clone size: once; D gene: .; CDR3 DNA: TGCGCCAGCAGTGCGGGGGAGACCCAGTACTTC; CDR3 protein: CASSAGETQYF
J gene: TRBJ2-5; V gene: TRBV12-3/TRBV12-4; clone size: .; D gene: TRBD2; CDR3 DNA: TGTGCCAGCAGCGGGACTAGTGGCGAGACCCAGTACTTC; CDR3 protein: CASSGTSGETQYF
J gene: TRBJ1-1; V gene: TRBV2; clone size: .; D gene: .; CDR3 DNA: TGTGCCAGCAGGGTACTAGTGGGGAAGGCTGAAGCTTTCTTT; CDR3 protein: CASRVLVGKAEAFF
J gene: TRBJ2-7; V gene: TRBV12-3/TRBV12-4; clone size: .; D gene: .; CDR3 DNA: TGTGCCAGCAGTTTCGGACAGTCCTACGAGCAGTACTTC; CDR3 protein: CASSFGQSYEQYF
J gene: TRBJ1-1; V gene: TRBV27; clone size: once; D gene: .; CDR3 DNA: TGTGCCAGCAGTTCAGTGACTGGGGAAGCTTTCTTT; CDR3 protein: CASSSVTGEAFF
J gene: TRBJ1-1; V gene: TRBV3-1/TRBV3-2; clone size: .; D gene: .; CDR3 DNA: TGTGCCAGCAGCCAAGAAGGGGGCACTGAAGCTTTCTTT; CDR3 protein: CASSQEGGTEAFF
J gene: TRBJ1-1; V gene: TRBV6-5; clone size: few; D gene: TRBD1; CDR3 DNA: TGTGCCAGCAGTTACGGAAGGGGGCAGGGTGAAGCTTTCTTT; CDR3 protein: CASSYGRGQGEAFF
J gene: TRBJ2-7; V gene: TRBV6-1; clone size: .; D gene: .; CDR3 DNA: TGTGCCAGCAGTGAAGCGGGCACCGTCTACGAGCAGTACTTC; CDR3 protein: CASSEAGTVYEQYF
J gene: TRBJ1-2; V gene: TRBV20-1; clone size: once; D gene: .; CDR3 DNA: TGCAGTGGCTGGGGGAGGAATGGCTACACCTTC; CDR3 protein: CSGWGRNGYTF